The TCR beta chain under discussion was sequenced for a study of CD8 T cells in ankylosing spondylitis. A single record per CDR3 protein comes from TCRdb applying MiXCR to the 5' RACE reads. The data show about 240,000 distinct CDR3 sequences, around 9.1% seen once. Study results and caveats: Among TCR beta sequences, a motif of about 8 highly homologous variants appeared characteristic of ankylosing spondylitis blood. Researchers reportedly found disease-linked clones significantly enriched in matched ankylosing spondylitis synovial fluid. Reactive arthritis synovial fluid and blood previously showed some of these motif variants.

The CDR3 has 13 amino acids. The germline gives CDR1 SGHRS, CDR2 YFSETQ. V lost 3 bases to trimming and J lost 5 bases, with 11 bases between them. This clonotype was recorded many times. What it recognizes is unknown. This TCR came from a male donor with ankylosing spondylitis or in good health (not recorded which). Specimen: blood, either unsorted or a sorted T cell fraction (not recorded which). The rearrangement links TRBV5-1 to TRBJ1-1; D might be TRBD1 (5 bases). CDR3 nucleotides: TGCGCCAGCAGCTCAACAGGACGGACTGAAGCTTTCTTT. It codes for CASSSTGRTEAFF.